The 11 T cell receptor beta chains below were found in one sample sequenced in a study of T cells in Graves' hyperthyroidism and ophthalmopathy. TCR beta CDR3 regions were amplified from RNA transcripts. Primed by the HTBI set, a first-round RT-PCR was run on the TCR CDR3. One entry per CDR3 protein results from TCRdb running MiXCR on the multiplex PCR reads. Here the sample spans fewer than 400,000 distinct CDR3 sequences, just under 25% being singletons. Source material: blood. All receptors come from a man between 50 and 59 years old with Graves' hyperthyroidism.

This clonotype was picked up many times. The chain uses TRBV11-3 and TRBJ2-7, with D unresolved. Germline V gene sequence: CDR1 SGHNT, CDR2 YENEEA. V was shortened by 5 bases and J by 2 bases, with 10 bases between the two germline ends. The CDR3 spans 13 residues. The CDR3: CASSKAGPYEQYF. The CDR3 nucleotides are TGTGCCAGCAGCAAGGCAGGACCCTACGAGCAGTACTTC. Together with reference TRBV11-3 and TRBJ2-7, the CDR3 gives the full variable domain: EAGVVQSPRYKIIEKKQPVAFWCNPISGHNTLYWYLQNLGQGPELLIRYENEEAVDDSQLPKDRFSAERLKGVDSTLKIQPAELGDSAVYLCASSKAGPYEQYFGPGTRLTVT.

The J gene is TRBJ1-1, the V gene TRBV6-2 or TRBV6-3; 7 bases align to TRBD1. V dropped 6 bases and J dropped 11; count of bases not matched to a gene: 12. The CDR3 extends over 13 amino acids. CDR1 MNHEY and CDR2 SVGEGT come from the germline V gene. As DNA, the CDR3 is TGTGCCAGCAGCAACCCAGGGGGAGCTGGCGCTTTCTTT. It is translated as CASSNPGGAGAFF.

The chain links TRBV28 to TRBJ2-3; 9 bases agree with TRBD1. CDR3 length: 14 amino acids. The V gene end was trimmed by 6 bases and the J gene end by 4 bases; junction bases not matched to a gene: 5. Germline CDR1 MDHEN, CDR2 SYDVKM. The CDR3 here is CASREDRGPDTQYF. Here the CDR3 DNA reads TGTGCCAGCAGGGAGGACAGGGGTCCAGATACGCAGTATTTT.

In its sample, this clonotype was seen many times. V is TRBV11-2 and J is TRBJ2-7; no definite D call. CDR1 and CDR2 (germline): SGHAT, FQNNGV. Trimming removed 4 bases at V and 6 bases at J, with 16 bases between. The CDR3 has 14 residues. The CDR3 spells CASSSNTPPGEQYF. CDR3 bases: TGTGCCAGCAGCTCTAATACCCCCCCTGGCGAGCAGTACTTC.

This clonotype showed up many times. The CDR3 coding sequence is TGTGCCAGCAGCGCAGGGGTTGGCAATCAGCCCCAGCATTTT. Translated: CASSAGVGNQPQHF. The gene calls are TRBV2 and TRBJ1-5; possibly TRBD1 for D (6 bases). Germline CDR1 and CDR2: SNHLY and FYNNEI. The length of the CDR3 is 14 residues. V was shortened by 6 bases and J by 2 bases, with 11 bases between the two germline ends.

The chain recombines TRBV5-1 with TRBJ2-2; 13 nucleotides agree with TRBD2. The CDR3 sequence is 16 residues long. Germline trimming cut 3 bases from V and 6 bases from J; bases unmatched to any gene: 5. From germline, CDR1 is SGHRS and CDR2 YFSETQ. CDR3 sequence reads: CASSWTSGRRPGELFF. In DNA form, the CDR3 reads TGCGCCAGCAGCTGGACTAGCGGGAGAAGGCCCGGGGAGCTGTTTTTT.

This rearrangement joins TRBV24-1 to TRBJ2-1; TRBD2 matches at 12 bases. Germline CDR1 and CDR2: KGHDR and SFDVKD. Unmatched junction bases numbered 5, after V lost 3 bases and J lost 9 bases. The CDR3 loop spans 15 amino acids. CDR3 sequence reads: CATSDHPGLAGEQFF. CDR3 DNA: TGTGCCACCAGTGATCATCCGGGACTAGCGGGTGAGCAGTTCTTC.

This sequence joins TRBV29-1 and TRBJ1-2, with no clear D. CDR3 length: 13 amino acids. Germline V lookup: CDR1 SQVTM, CDR2 ANQGSEA. With 1 base removed from V and 7 bases from J, the gap between germline ends came to 13 bases. The CDR3 sequence is CSVEVPASSGYTF. The CDR3 DNA reads TGCAGCGTTGAAGTGCCGGCGAGTAGTGGCTACACCTTC.

Ten or more counts support this clonotype. The rearrangement uses TRBV2 and TRBJ1-1; 8 positions agree with TRBD1. Per the germline V gene, CDR1 is SNHLY and CDR2 is FYNNEI. Trimming cost V 6 bases and J 1 base; bases outside gene matches: 10. The CDR3 extends over 16 amino acids. The CDR3, as DNA: TGTGCCAGCAGGACGACAGGGGTTGGCGGGAACACTGAAGCTTTCTTT. Its protein product is CASRTTGVGGNTEAFF.

This clonotype showed up just a few times. CDR3 loop: CASSQGTGMNTEAFF. The CDR3, as DNA: TGCGCCAGCAGCCAAGGAACAGGGATGAACACTGAAGCTTTCTTT. V is TRBV4-1 and J is TRBJ1-1, with TRBD1 as a possible D gene (6 bases). This CDR3 is built from 15 residues. Germline loops: CDR1 MGHRA, CDR2 YSYEKL. Trimming cost V 1 base and J 0 bases, with 9 bases left between them.

The chain combines TRBV4-1 with TRBJ1-6; 9 bases align to TRBD1. The CDR3 loop spans 16 amino acids. Germline-derived CDR1 and CDR2 are MGHRA and YSYEKL. Trimming at V came to 0 bases and at J to 9 bases, leaving 6 bases not matched to a gene. The DNA of the CDR3 is TGCGCCAGCAGCCAAGAACCGGGACAGGGCGGTTCACCCCTCCACTTT. Translation gives CASSQEPGQGGSPLHF.